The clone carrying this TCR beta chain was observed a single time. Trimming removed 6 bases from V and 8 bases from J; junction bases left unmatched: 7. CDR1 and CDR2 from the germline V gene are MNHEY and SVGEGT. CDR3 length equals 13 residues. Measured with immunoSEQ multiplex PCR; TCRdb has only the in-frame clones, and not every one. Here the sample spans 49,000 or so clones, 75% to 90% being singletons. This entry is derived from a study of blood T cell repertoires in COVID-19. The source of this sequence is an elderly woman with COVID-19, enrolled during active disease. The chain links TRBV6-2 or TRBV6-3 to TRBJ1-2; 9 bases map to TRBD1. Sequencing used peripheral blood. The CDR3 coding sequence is TGTGCCAGCAGCCGGGGACAGGGTGGCGGCTACACCTTC. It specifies CASSRGQGGGYTF.